The TCR beta chain under discussion was sequenced for a study of blood T cell repertoires in COVID-19. Cohort assignment relied on participant-reported clinical history. In Cohort 3, a recovered donor had either two negative PCRs, clearance, or symptom resolution. Methods used by the authors: Counts of nucleated cells, estimated from reference gene primer amplification, were obtained. The method was immunoSEQ multiplex PCR; TCRdb's version includes in-frame clones alone and lacks a portion of them. V, J and clone size derive from that table, while D and trimming were established from the DNA sequence. The sample holds around 400,000 clones, roughly 80% seen once. Germline CDR1 and CDR2: SGHRS and YFSETQ. There are 18 residues in the CDR3. V lost 0 bases to trimming and J lost 0 bases; unmatched junction nucleotides: 8.

The TCR originated in a woman in her forties or fifties who had recovered from COVID-19. Material: PBMCs or T cells enriched from blood (not recorded which). The chain links TRBV5-1 to TRBJ1-2; 10 bases map to TRBD1. DNA for the CDR3: TGCGCCAGCAGCTTGGCGATGACAGGGGGCGTTTCTAACTATGGCTACACCTTC. Amino acid sequence: CASSLAMTGGVSNYGYTF. The complete variable domain, with remaining parts taken from reference TRBV5-1 and TRBJ1-2, reads KAGVTQTPRYLIKTRGQQVTLSCSPISGHRSVSWYQQTPGQGLQFLFEYFSETQRNKGNFPGRFSGRQFSNSRSEMNVSTLELGDSALYLCASSLAMTGGVSNYGYTFGSGTRLTVV.